Below, 27 T cell receptor beta chains from the same sample are listed, as sequenced in a study of beta chain features in type 1 diabetes (dated by TCRdb to 2016 to 2019). The library was produced with the immunoSEQ multiplex PCR assay. All of the isolated RNA was reverse transcribed with the High Capacity cDNA Reverse Transcription Kit, so expressed TCRB transcripts were sequenced. TCRdb carries this immuneACCESS record with in-frame sequences only. Its versions omit some clonotypes, under half of them owing to an unresolved V gene in the studies checked, with the rest unexplained. Recorded for this sample are around 450,000 clones; 10% to 12% of them occurred a single time. The ten largest clones take up approximately 0.05% of the sample. The sample taken for sequencing was naive CD4+ T cells from blood. According to the study, the label for this sample's cell subset or site signals: true naive CD4+ T cells. All receptors come from a woman aged 18-29 years in good health.

With regard to this clone: The sample carries other DNA sequences with the same CDR3. The chain is built from TRBV5-1 and TRBJ2-1; weak D call: TRBD1 (6 bases). The CDR3 totals 15 residues. The germline V gene encodes CDR1 SGHRS and CDR2 YFSETQ. The V end lost 2 bases, the J end lost 0 bases, and 9 bases lay between the germline ends. The CDR3 loop is CASSFTDSSYNEQFF. CDR3 in DNA: TGCGCCAGCAGCTTTACGGACAGCTCCTACAATGAGCAGTTCTTC.

This clone has more than one count but fewer than ten. This rearrangement joins TRBV29-1 to TRBJ2-7; possibly TRBD2 for D (6 bases). V lost 6 bases, J lost 1 base, and 13 bases lay in between. Per the germline V gene, CDR1 is SQVTM and CDR2 is ANQGSEA. The CDR3 has 13 amino acids. The CDR3 sequence: CSVRASASYEQYF. The CDR3 DNA reads TGCAGCGTCCGGGCTAGCGCTTCCTACGAGCAGTACTTC.

This clone was observed once. CDR3 protein: CASTPSTGWGADTQYF. DNA of the CDR3: TGTGCCAGCACTCCAAGCACAGGGTGGGGTGCAGATACGCAGTATTTT. This chain links TRBV9 with TRBJ2-3, with D tentatively TRBD1 (6 bases). The CDR3 covers 16 residues. Germline V gene data show CDR1 as SGDLS and CDR2 as YYNGEE. Trimming removed 6 bases from V and 4 bases from J, with 21 bases in between.

V is TRBV28 and J is TRBJ1-2; D may be TRBD1 (5 bases). Germline assignment: CDR1 MDHEN and CDR2 SYDVKM. The germline V and J ends were trimmed by 6 bases and 4 bases, with 12 bases remaining between them. This CDR3 spans 13 amino acids. The CDR3 here is CASRQGAIYGYTF. As DNA, the CDR3 is TGTGCCAGCAGACAAGGGGCCATCTATGGCTACACCTTC.

This clone appeared a few times. The chain recombines TRBV5-1 with TRBJ2-1; 9 bases align to TRBD1. The CDR3 sequence is 16 residues long. Trimming at V came to 7 bases and at J to 6 bases, leaving 14 bases not matched to a gene. CDR1 and CDR2 (germline): SGHRS, YFSETQ. In DNA, the CDR3 is TGCGCCAGCTTAGTCTTCCCCGGGACAGGGATCAATGAGCAGTTCTTC. This sequence encodes CASLVFPGTGINEQFF.

V is TRBV7-8 and J is TRBJ2-1; D possibly corresponds to TRBD1 (6 bases). The germline V gene has CDR1 SGHVS and CDR2 FQNEAQ. V lost 1 base, J lost 5 bases, and 12 bases lay in between. The CDR3 spans 15 residues. The CDR3 protein is CASSLVGDIDNEQFF. In nucleotides, the CDR3 is TGTGCCAGCAGCTTAGTAGGGGACATAGACAATGAGCAGTTCTTC.

This clone appeared a few times. The J gene is TRBJ2-4, the V gene TRBV7-9; D gene uncertain. Per germline, CDR1 SEHNR and CDR2 FQNEAQ (reference sequence). Trimming shortened V by 3 bases and J by 0 bases, and 9 bases separated the two germline ends. This CDR3 spans 15 amino acids. The CDR3 here is CASSFVQGAKNIQYF. As DNA, the CDR3 is TGTGCCAGCAGCTTCGTACAAGGAGCCAAAAACATTCAGTACTTC.

This clone came up a few times. This chain links TRBV4-1 with TRBJ1-6; 7 nucleotides line up with TRBD1. V was pared by 4 bases and J by 9 bases, with 9 bases of the junction left unmatched. Germline V gives CDR1 MGHRA, CDR2 YSYEKL. The CDR3 is 15 residues long. The CDR3 is CASSRDRVLRSPLHF. CDR3 DNA sequence: TGCGCCAGCAGCCGAGACAGGGTTCTTCGTTCACCCCTCCACTTT.

V usage is TRBV4-2 and J usage is TRBJ2-5, with a possible D match to TRBD1 (5 bases). This CDR3 spans 14 amino acids. CDR1 is LGHNA, CDR2 YNFKEQ, per germline. V shed 1 base and J shed 2 bases, with 8 bases lying between them. This CDR3 is CASSQGQMQETQYF. For the CDR3, the DNA is TGTGCCAGCAGCCAAGGACAGATGCAAGAGACCCAGTACTTC.

Concerning this clone: Other DNA sequences in this specimen translate into the identical CDR3. The CDR3 nucleotides read TGTGCCAGCAGCGCAACAGGGGGGAACACTGAAGCTTTCTTT. Translating gives CASSATGGNTEAFF. The V and J genes are TRBV9 and TRBJ1-1; 8 nucleotides match TRBD1. The V gene end was trimmed by 3 bases and the J gene end by 1 base; junction bases not matched to a gene: 2. CDR1 is SGDLS, CDR2 YYNGEE, per germline. The CDR3 loop spans 14 amino acids.

This clone has more than one count but fewer than ten. The gene calls are TRBV5-1 and TRBJ2-5, with TRBD2 identical over 12 bases. Germline loops: CDR1 SGHRS, CDR2 YFSETQ. The CDR3 runs 14 residues. The J segment lost 5 bases and the V segment lost 2 bases, leaving 1 base of the junction unmatched. CDR3: CASSLTSGRETQYF. The CDR3 DNA is TGCGCCAGCAGCTTAACTAGCGGGAGGGAGACCCAGTACTTC.

This clone occurred a few times. V usage is TRBV9 and J usage is TRBJ2-3, with TRBD2 matching over 8 bases. Per germline, CDR1 SGDLS and CDR2 YYNGEE. The CDR3 runs 16 residues. V lost 5 bases, J lost 4 bases, and 12 bases stayed unmatched. The CDR3 DNA follows: TGTGCCAGCAGTGAAATTCCGGGACTAGATGCAGATACGCAGTATTTT. This codes for CASSEIPGLDADTQYF.

This clone was recorded a few times. The chain joins TRBV7-9 to TRBJ2-2, with unresolved D. The germline V gene has CDR1 SEHNR and CDR2 FQNEAQ (reference sequence). There are 13 residues in the CDR3. Trimming stripped 8 bases from V and 4 bases from J, with 11 bases between. The CDR3 region has the DNA TGTGCCAGCTCACCTTGGTCCACCGGGGAGCTGTTTTTT. Amino acids: CASSPWSTGELFF.

The sample holds a few counts of this clone. V and J are TRBV7-9 and TRBJ2-3; 8 bases fit TRBD2. CDR1 and CDR2 from the germline V gene are SEHNR and FQNEAQ (reference sequence). The CDR3 length is 14 residues. V lost 2 bases, J lost 6 bases, and 4 bases stayed unmatched. CDR3 coding DNA: TGTGCCAGCAGCTTAACTCCTAGCGGGGATACGCAGTATTTT. It codes for CASSLTPSGDTQYF. Complete variable domain (other parts from reference TRBV7-9 and TRBJ2-3): DTGVSQNPRHKITKRGQNVTFRCDPISEHNRLYWYRQTLGQGPEFLTYFQNEAQLEKSRLLSDRFSAERPKGSFSTLEIQRTEQGDSAMYLCASSLTPSGDTQYFGPGTRLTVL.

This clone occurred a few times. The chain joins TRBV10-3 to TRBJ2-7; the D is unclear. CDR3 size: 16 residues. V was shortened by 5 bases and J by 3 bases, with 20 bases between the two germline ends. The germline V gene encodes CDR1 ENHRY and CDR2 SYGVKD. CDR3 protein: CAISSRPTLSNYEQYF. The CDR3, as DNA: TGTGCCATCAGTAGTAGGCCCACGCTATCTAACTACGAGCAGTACTTC.

The CDR3 loop reads CSVVRDPQGQPQHF. The DNA for the CDR3 is TGCAGCGTTGTACGGGACCCCCAAGGGCAGCCCCAGCATTTT. This rearrangement joins TRBV29-1 to TRBJ1-5; tentatively, D is TRBD1 (5 bases). Per the germline V gene, CDR1 is SQVTM and CDR2 is ANQGSEA. V was clipped by 4 bases and J by 7 bases, with 17 bases between them. The CDR3 runs to 14 residues. Complete variable domain (other parts from reference TRBV29-1 and TRBJ1-5): SAVISQKPSRDICQRGTSLTIQCQVDSQVTMMFWYRQQPGQSLTLIATANQGSEATYESGFVIDKFPISRPNLTFSTLTVSNMSPEDSSIYLCSVVRDPQGQPQHFGDGTRLSIL.

The rearrangement uses TRBV28 and TRBJ2-5, with 12 nucleotides matching TRBD2. The CDR3 extends over 20 amino acids. Germline loops: CDR1 MDHEN, CDR2 SYDVKM. The trim removed 6 bases at V and 0 bases at J, leaving 17 bases unmatched. CDR3 coding DNA: TGTGCCAGCAGCTACGAAAGGTGGACTAGCGGGGCCGCGTACCAAGAGACCCAGTACTTC. It encodes CASSYERWTSGAAYQETQYF.

The V call is TRBV19, the J call TRBJ1-6, with 7 bases lining up with TRBD1. The junction had 11 bases not matched to a gene; V was cut back by 6 bases and J by 6 bases. The CDR3 is 16 residues long. CDR1 and CDR2 (germline): LNHDA, SQIVND (reference sequence). The CDR3 spells CASSRTTGTGNSPLHF. Here the CDR3 DNA reads TGTGCCAGTAGCCGAACGACAGGGACGGGTAATTCACCCCTCCACTTT.

The CDR3 loop is CSYVAGRWAEQYF. CDR3 sequence (DNA): TGCAGCTATGTGGCGGGGAGGTGGGCCGAGCAGTACTTC. This chain uses TRBV29-1 with TRBJ2-7; D possibly corresponds to TRBD2 (6 bases). Looked up from germline, CDR1 is SQVTM and CDR2 is ANQGSEA. V lost 8 bases, J lost 6 bases, and 20 bases lay in between. The CDR3 loop spans 13 amino acids.

The V gene is TRBV27, the J gene TRBJ2-2, with a weak D call TRBD1 (6 bases). The germline V and J ends were trimmed by 3 bases and 4 bases, with 12 bases remaining between them. This CDR3 is 15 amino acids long. Germline assignment: CDR1 MNHEY and CDR2 SMNVEV (reference sequence). CDR3 loop: CASSLATGSTGELFF. The CDR3 DNA sequence: TGTGCCAGCAGTTTGGCGACAGGATCCACCGGGGAGCTGTTTTTT.

J is TRBJ1-4 and V is TRBV2; D ambiguous. The CDR3 is 14 residues long. With 5 bases removed from V and 8 bases from J, the gap between germline ends came to 15 bases. Germline assignment: CDR1 SNHLY and CDR2 FYNNEI. Here the CDR3 DNA reads TGTGCCAGCAGTTATGGCCCTGCACGGGAAAAACTGTTTTTT. Protein product: CASSYGPAREKLFF.

The chain has TRBV15 and TRBJ1-2, with 9 bases matching TRBD1. The V segment lost 0 bases and the J segment 10 bases; nucleotides outside the gene matches: 3. CDR1 and CDR2 (germline): LNHNV, YYDKDF (reference sequence). CDR3 length equals 13 residues. CDR3 in DNA: TGTGCCACCAGCAGAGAGACACAGGGGGCCTACACCTTC. It yields the protein CATSRETQGAYTF.

The V and J genes are TRBV28 and TRBJ1-2; D remains unclear. This CDR3 has 13 residues. The germline gives CDR1 MDHEN, CDR2 SYDVKM. Trimming shortened V by 5 bases and J by 4 bases, and 11 bases separated the two germline ends. In DNA, the CDR3 is TGTGCCAGCAGTCGAGGGCAAGGCTATGGCTACACCTTC. Its protein product is CASSRGQGYGYTF.

This clone was observed a few times. This rearrangement joins TRBV5-4 to TRBJ1-1, with D possibly matching TRBD1 (5 bases). The V end was cut by 7 bases, the J end by 3 bases, with 16 bases between. Germline assignment: CDR1 SGHNT and CDR2 YYREEE (reference sequence). The CDR3 runs 14 residues. This chain's CDR3 is CASGGEPGDTEAFF. The CDR3 nucleotides read TGTGCCAGCGGAGGGGAACCGGGGGACACTGAAGCTTTCTTT.

The chain carries TRBV18 and TRBJ2-2, with a weak D call TRBD1 (6 bases). Trimming pared 5 bases from V and 8 bases from J, leaving 9 bases between. The CDR3 consists of 12 residues. Per the germline V gene, CDR1 is KGHSH and CDR2 is LQKENI. CDR3 in DNA: TGTGCCAGCTCATCCGGGACAGGGGAGCTGTTTTTT. Its protein is CASSSGTGELFF.

The V and J genes are TRBV7-2 and TRBJ2-6; no reliable D call. The CDR3 is 15 residues long. Germline CDR1 and CDR2: SGHTA and FQGNSA. V was clipped by 6 bases and J by 1 base, with 10 bases between them. CDR3 protein: CASSWTASGANVLTF. Written as DNA, the CDR3 is TGTGCCAGCAGTTGGACGGCGTCTGGGGCCAACGTCCTGACTTTC.

This clone has only a few counts. The chain employs TRBV30 and TRBJ1-5; D perhaps matches TRBD1 (6 bases). Trimming shortened V by 5 bases and J by 4 bases, and 9 bases separated the two germline ends. Germline-derived CDR1 and CDR2 are GTSNPN and SVGIG (reference sequence). The CDR3 extends over 12 amino acids. Written as DNA, the CDR3 is TGTGCCTGGGGACAGCCGAATCAGCCCCAGCATTTT. Its translation is CAWGQPNQPQHF.